Listed here are 29 T cell receptor beta chains from one sample, sequenced in a study of beta chain features in type 1 diabetes. Expressed TCRB transcripts got sequenced, as all isolated RNA was reverse transcribed. Measured with immunoSEQ multiplex PCR; TCRdb has only the in-frame clones, and not every one. The sample yields around 250,000 clones, about 30% seen once. Sample: central memory CD4+ T cells from blood. The receptor source for this set is a man aged 30 to 45 in good health.

Concerning this clone itself: At one boundary the junction diverges from the germline segment, which might be a read error. J is TRBJ2-7 and V is TRBV6-5; D is undetermined. From germline, CDR1 is MNHEY and CDR2 SVGAGI. The CDR3 is 13 amino acids. Written as DNA, the CDR3 is TGTGCCATCAGTGACGCTATGTCCTACGAGCAGTACTTC. Translation gives CAISDAMSYEQYF.

The rearrangement links TRBV11-2 to TRBJ2-7; perhaps TRBD2 as D (6 bases). The CDR3 has 14 amino acids. In germline, CDR1 is SGHAT, CDR2 FQNNGV. Trimming cost V 0 bases and J 5 bases, with 11 bases left between them. The CDR3 region is CASSLERLVNEQYF. For the CDR3, the DNA is TGTGCCAGCAGCTTAGAGCGACTAGTCAACGAGCAGTACTTC.

This clone was recorded a few times. V usage is TRBV15 and J usage is TRBJ2-2; D gene ambiguous. V was cut by 5 bases and J by 7 bases, with 8 bases left in between. This CDR3 contains 12 residues. The germline CDR1 and CDR2 sequences are LNHNV and YYDKDF (reference sequence). The CDR3 protein is CATSLRVGELFF. CDR3 coding DNA: TGTGCCACCAGCCTCCGGGTCGGGGAGCTGTTTTTT.

V usage is TRBV29-1 and J usage is TRBJ1-1; 8 bases fit TRBD1. With V trimmed by 3 bases and J by 4 bases, 4 bases remained unmatched. Germline-derived CDR1 and CDR2 are SQVTM and ANQGSEA. The CDR3 consists of 13 residues. CDR3 in DNA: TGCAGCGTTGAGTTGGACAGGGCCACTGAAGCTTTCTTT. Its translation: CSVELDRATEAFF.

The chain links TRBV7-9 to TRBJ1-1; 8 bases are shared with TRBD1. The CDR3 spans 16 residues. Trimming cost V 4 bases and J 5 bases; bases outside gene matches: 12. Looked up from germline, CDR1 is SEHNR and CDR2 is FQNEAQ (reference sequence). This CDR3 reads CASSSGQGGGNTEAFF. The CDR3 DNA follows: TGTGCCAGCAGCTCAGGACAGGGTGGGGGTAATACTGAAGCTTTCTTT.

The chain is built from TRBV11-2 and TRBJ2-3; unclear D gene. Germline V gene data show CDR1 as SGHAT and CDR2 as FQNNGV. With 1 base removed from V and 0 bases from J, the gap between germline ends came to 8 bases. This CDR3 region has 15 residues. This CDR3 is CASSLGLPSTDTQYF. The CDR3 bases are TGTGCCAGCAGCTTAGGCCTACCGAGCACAGATACGCAGTATTTT.

The chain recombines TRBV15 with TRBJ2-7; 12 bases agree with TRBD1. CDR3 size: 14 residues. Germline trimming cut 7 bases from V and 7 bases from J; bases unmatched to any gene: 8. In germline, CDR1 is LNHNV, CDR2 YYDKDF (reference sequence). CDR3 in DNA: TGTGCCACCAAACCGGGACAGGGGGCGCGAGAGCAGTACTTC. Its protein is CATKPGQGAREQYF. Using reference TRBV15 and TRBJ2-7 for the parts outside the CDR3, the full variable domain is DAMVIQNPRYQVTQFGKPVTLSCSQTLNHNVMYWYQQKSSQAPKLLFHYYDKDFNNEADTPDNFQSRRPNTSFCFLDIRSPGLGDTAMYLCATKPGQGAREQYFGPGTRLTVT.

This chain uses TRBV5-1 with TRBJ2-1; 7 bases fit TRBD2. The germline CDR1 and CDR2 sequences are SGHRS and YFSETQ. The CDR3 consists of 15 residues. J was trimmed by 4 bases and V by 0 bases; bases with no gene match: 4. CDR3 DNA sequence: TGCGCCAGCAGCTTGGGTAGCGGGTTGTACAATGAGCAGTTCTTC. Amino acids: CASSLGSGLYNEQFF.

The chain combines TRBV28 with TRBJ2-7, with a possible D match to TRBD1 (6 bases). The germline V gene encodes CDR1 MDHEN and CDR2 SYDVKM. The CDR3 spans 12 residues. V gave up 7 bases and J gave up 4 bases, with 11 bases separating them. The CDR3 nucleotides are TGTGCCAGCATGGCAGGGGCATACGAGCAGTACTTC. Protein product: CASMAGAYEQYF.

The V call is TRBV5-4, the J call TRBJ1-1; 7 nucleotides agree with TRBD1. Trimming took 4 bases from V and 2 from J; bases not matched to a gene: 5. CDR3 length: 14 amino acids. The V gene's germline CDR1 is SGHNT and CDR2 YYREEE (reference sequence). In nucleotides, the CDR3 is TGTGCCAGCAGCACCAGGGGGAGAAACACTGAAGCTTTCTTT. Translating gives CASSTRGRNTEAFF.

This clone has ten or more counts. This rearrangement joins TRBV7-8 to TRBJ2-7, with TRBD2 matching 9 bases. This CDR3 spans 16 amino acids. The J segment lost 2 bases and the V segment lost 5 bases, leaving 10 bases of the junction unmatched. CDR1 is SGHVS and CDR2 is FQNEAQ in the germline V gene. CDR3 region: CASSVEPAGGTYEQYF. The DNA for the CDR3 is TGTGCCAGCAGCGTGGAGCCAGCGGGGGGTACCTACGAGCAGTACTTC. Supplemented by reference TRBV7-8 and TRBJ2-7, the full variable domain reads GAGVSQSPRYKVAKRGQDVALRCDPISGHVSLFWYQQALGQGPEFLTYFQNEAQLDKSGLPSDRFFAERPEGSVSTLKIQRTQQEDSAVYLCASSVEPAGGTYEQYFGPGTRLTVT.

The V call is TRBV5-1, the J call TRBJ2-3; D remains unclear. The CDR3 loop spans 14 amino acids. The V end lost 4 bases, the J end lost 2 bases, and 11 bases lay between the germline ends. Germline values: CDR1 SGHRS, CDR2 YFSETQ. The DNA of the CDR3 is TGCGCCAGCAGCCCGACGGGTCACACAGATACGCAGTATTTT. Translation: CASSPTGHTDTQYF.

V is TRBV7-2 and J is TRBJ2-1, with a tentative D call TRBD2 (7 bases). Trimming took off 5 bases at V and 5 bases at J, with 19 bases between the two ends. This CDR3 is 16 amino acids long. CDR1 SGHTA and CDR2 FQGNSA come from the germline V gene. The CDR3 sequence: CASSRRGGGLNNEQFF. Written as DNA, the CDR3 is TGTGCCAGCAGCCGACGGGGCGGGGGCCTAAACAATGAGCAGTTCTTC.

V usage is TRBV27 and J usage is TRBJ2-7, with a possible D match to TRBD2 (5 bases). Germline V gene lookup returns CDR1 MNHEY and CDR2 SMNVEV (reference sequence). V gave up 0 bases and J gave up 0 bases, with 9 bases separating them. The CDR3 consists of 15 residues. The CDR3 DNA follows: TGTGCCAGCAGTTTATCTGGCGGGCGCTCCTACGAGCAGTACTTC. Translation gives CASSLSGGRSYEQYF.

This clone was seen a handful of times. J is TRBJ1-2 and V is TRBV15; D possibly corresponds to TRBD1 (6 bases). CDR3 length: 14 amino acids. V was pared by 1 base and J by 13 bases, with 19 bases between. CDR1 LNHNV and CDR2 YYDKDF come from the germline V gene (reference sequence). The DNA for the CDR3 is TGTGCCACCAGCAGAGCCCATATGGGGGGCGGGGGCACCTTC. Its protein is CATSRAHMGGGGTF.

V is TRBV29-1 and J is TRBJ1-3; D is undetermined. CDR1 SQVTM and CDR2 ANQGSEA come from the germline V gene. This CDR3 comprises 13 residues. The V and J ends lost 4 bases and 0 bases respectively, with 7 bases between them. CDR3 loop: CSVGPISGNTIYF. For the CDR3, the DNA is TGCAGCGTTGGACCGATCTCTGGAAACACCATATATTTT.

This clone has more than one count but fewer than ten. This chain connects TRBV14 to TRBJ2-4; 12 bases fit TRBD1. Per the germline V gene, CDR1 is SGHDN and CDR2 is FVKESK. J lost 15 bases, V lost 4 bases, and 7 bases had no gene match. The CDR3 is 13 residues long. The CDR3 nucleotides read TGTGCCAGCAGCCGGGACAGGGGGCGCGGATTGTACTTC. Its translation is CASSRDRGRGLYF.

In its sample, this clone was seen a few times. The rearrangement joins TRBV27 to TRBJ1-1; TRBD1 might be the D (6 bases). Per the germline V gene, CDR1 is MNHEY and CDR2 is SMNVEV (reference sequence). The CDR3 runs 13 residues. Trimming took 4 bases from V and 7 from J, leaving 13 bases between them. For the CDR3, the DNA is TGTGCCAGCAGTTCATACAGGGTTAGTGAAGCTTTCTTT. Residues: CASSSYRVSEAFF.

This clone showed up many times. The junction differs from germline at one of its ends, possibly a read error. Other nucleotide sequences in the sample specify the same CDR3. V and J are TRBV7-2 and TRBJ2-5; D gene ambiguous. The CDR3 has 11 amino acids. CDR1 is SGHTA, CDR2 FQGNSA, per germline. CDR3: CASSSQGTQYF. The CDR3 DNA is TGTGCCAGCAGCTCCCAAGGGACCCAGTACTTC.

This clone has ten or more counts. The chain employs TRBV6-4 and TRBJ2-1; D gene uncertain. Germline CDR1 reads MRHNA; CDR2 reads SNTAGT. Trimming removed 3 bases from V and 2 bases from J, with 11 bases in between. CDR3 length: 15 residues. Here the CDR3 DNA reads TGTGCCAGCAGTGAACAGATTTCTACCTACAATGAGCAGTTCTTC. This sequence encodes CASSEQISTYNEQFF.

The rearrangement uses TRBV30 and TRBJ2-1; no clear D. The CDR3 consists of 13 residues. Trimming shortened V by 0 bases and J by 9 bases, and 12 bases separated the two germline ends. CDR1 and CDR2 from the germline V gene are GTSNPN and SVGIG (reference sequence). CDR3 sequence: CAWSVRTEGEQFF. The CDR3 bases are TGTGCCTGGAGTGTGCGGACCGAAGGTGAGCAGTTCTTC.

This clone was observed a few times. The chain uses TRBV7-2 and TRBJ2-1; 11 bases map to TRBD2. V lost 6 bases to trimming and J lost 3 bases; unmatched junction nucleotides: 7. The CDR3 is 16 amino acids. From germline, CDR1 is SGHTA and CDR2 FQGNSA. DNA of the CDR3: TGTGCCAGCAGAGGGACTAGCGGAACTAACTACAATGAGCAGTTCTTC. It codes for CASRGTSGTNYNEQFF.

This chain joins TRBV6-5 and TRBJ1-5, with D possibly being TRBD1 (6 bases). The CDR3 contains 14 residues. Germline V gene data show CDR1 as MNHEY and CDR2 as SVGAGI. The V end lost 5 bases, the J end lost 5 bases, and 13 bases lay between the germline ends. For the CDR3, the DNA is TGTGCCAGCAGTGTACAGGGCGGGCATCAGCCCCAGCATTTT. Residues: CASSVQGGHQPQHF.

This chain uses TRBV14 with TRBJ2-3; D is possibly TRBD1 (6 bases). This CDR3 region has 16 residues. Trimming stripped 0 bases from V and 0 bases from J, with 10 bases between. Germline-derived CDR1 and CDR2 are SGHDN and FVKESK. The CDR3 here is CASSQDGTRSTDTQYF. DNA of the CDR3: TGTGCCAGCAGCCAAGATGGGACACGCAGCACAGATACGCAGTATTTT.

This clone was observed at least ten times. V and J are TRBV2 and TRBJ2-1; 7 bases line up with TRBD2. V trimming: 4 bases; J trimming: 5 bases; junction bases outside the gene matches: 5. CDR1 and CDR2 from the germline V gene are SNHLY and FYNNEI. The CDR3 sequence is 14 residues long. This CDR3 reads CASSVTSANNEQFF. The DNA of the CDR3 is TGTGCCAGCAGTGTCACTAGCGCCAACAATGAGCAGTTCTTC.

The J gene is TRBJ1-1, the V gene TRBV9; D possibly corresponds to TRBD1 (6 bases). CDR3 length equals 16 residues. V lost 0 bases and J 1 base, leaving 13 bases between the germline ends. CDR1 and CDR2 (germline): SGDLS, YYNGEE. The CDR3 DNA reads as TGTGCCAGCAGCGTAGCCTCACAGGGACGGAACACTGAAGCTTTCTTT. It codes for CASSVASQGRNTEAFF.

This clone was picked up a small number of times. The J gene is TRBJ2-2, the V gene TRBV9; D remains ambiguous. Between the trimmed V and J ends, which lost 1 base and 5 bases, there was a span of 6 bases. The CDR3 runs to 13 residues. Germline lookup yields CDR1 SGDLS and CDR2 YYNGEE. The CDR3 DNA reads TGTGCCAGCAGCGTATTGGTTACCGGGGAGCTGTTTTTT. It encodes CASSVLVTGELFF.

In its sample, this clone was seen a few times. This chain uses TRBV6-5 with TRBJ2-2; D call uncertain. Trimming stripped 6 bases from V and 9 bases from J, with 11 bases between. CDR3 length: 12 amino acids. Germline V CDR1 and CDR2: MNHEY, SVGAGI. For the CDR3, the DNA is TGTGCCAGCAGGGCCGCTGGCCGGGAGCTGTTTTTT. It yields the protein CASRAAGRELFF.

This clone was seen just once. This chain links TRBV11-1 with TRBJ2-1, with a possible D match to TRBD1 (5 bases). Germline assignment: CDR1 SGHAT and CDR2 FQDESV (reference sequence). Trimming left V 2 bases short and J 0 bases short, with 14 bases between. The CDR3 totals 17 residues. The CDR3 reads CASSLRAGISSYNEQFF. The CDR3 nucleotides read TGTGCCAGCAGCTTACGGGCAGGGATTAGCTCCTACAATGAGCAGTTCTTC.